A single sample is the source of the 3 T cell receptor beta chains below, sequenced in a study of CD8 T cell repertoires and HIV-1 epitope variants. Method: immunoSEQ multiplex PCR; TCRdb's copy keeps in-frame clones and lacks some. The table records about 5,000 clones, about 65% of them present only once. No antigen has been assigned to these receptors. The material sequenced was cultured CD8+ T cells derived from PBMCs. The receptors here all came from a male donor with HIV.

CDR3 bases: TGTGCCAGCGCCGGGGGGGCCGGTTCTAACTATGGCTACACCTTC. Amino acids: CASAGGAGSNYGYTF. J is TRBJ1-2 and V is TRBV9, with D possibly matching TRBD1 (6 bases). The CDR3 extends over 15 amino acids. Germline V gene lookup returns CDR1 SGDLS and CDR2 YYNGEE. Deletions cut 7 bases from V and 0 bases from J, with 16 bases between.

The chain links TRBV19 to TRBJ1-6; D possibly corresponds to TRBD1 (5 bases). V was cut by 1 base and J by 8 bases, with 15 bases left in between. This CDR3 is built from 16 residues. Germline V gene lookup returns CDR1 LNHDA and CDR2 SQIVND (reference sequence). CDR3: CASSIGRQWGDSPLHF. In DNA form, the CDR3 reads TGTGCCAGTAGTATAGGGCGACAGTGGGGGGATTCACCCCTCCACTTT. Together with reference TRBV19 and TRBJ1-6, the CDR3 gives the full variable domain: DGGITQSPKYLFRKEGQNVTLSCEQNLNHDAMYWYRQDPGQGLRLIYYSQIVNDFQKGDIAEGYSVSREKKESFPLTVTSAQKNPTAFYLCASSIGRQWGDSPLHFGNGTRLTVT.

This sequence joins TRBV27 and TRBJ2-3; 10 bases map to TRBD2. V trimming: 5 bases; J trimming: 6 bases; junction bases outside the gene matches: 8. The CDR3 is 15 residues long. Germline assignment: CDR1 MNHEY and CDR2 SMNVEV (reference sequence). The CDR3: CASSPSGGAADTQYF. CDR3 sequence (DNA): TGTGCCAGCAGTCCCAGCGGGGGGGCCGCCGATACGCAGTATTTT.